The 2 T cell receptor beta chains in this list originate from one sample, sequenced in a study of cytomegalovirus exposure and HLA in healthy donors. The PCR employed 60 Vbeta primers together with 13 Jbeta primers. Clones were read by immunoSEQ multiplex PCR, and TCRdb kept only the in-frame ones, dropping some. The sample shows 140,000 to 150,000 clones, roughly 82% of them seen only once. The sequenced material came from PBMCs. All receptors derive from a man aged 25 to 45 in good health and CMV-seronegative.

The chain has TRBV13 and TRBJ2-7; weak D call: TRBD1 (6 bases). The CDR3 has 16 amino acids. Trimming pared 5 bases from V and 5 bases from J, leaving 22 bases between. CDR1 and CDR2 (germline): PRHDT, FYEKMQ (reference sequence). The CDR3 DNA is TGTGCCAGCAGCCTTACTACACAGGGTATGGTCAACGAGCAGTACTTC. Its translation: CASSLTTQGMVNEQYF.

This clone showed up just a few times. V gene TRBV10-3 combines with J gene TRBJ2-7, with 8 bases identical to TRBD1. This CDR3 spans 14 amino acids. CDR1 is ENHRY, CDR2 SYGVKD, per germline. V gave up 3 bases and J gave up 5 bases; unmatched junction bases: 6. In DNA, the CDR3 is TGTGCCATCAGTGAAACGACAGGGGCTAACGAGCAGTACTTC. Translation: CAISETTGANEQYF.